The 30 T cell receptor beta chains below were found in one sample sequenced in a study of cytomegalovirus exposure and HLA in healthy donors. Only in-frame clones appear in the TCRdb table, and some are missing; sequencing was by immunoSEQ multiplex PCR. The sample gives fewer than 200,000 clones, roughly 89% of which show up once; over 4% is in the top ten. Specimen: PBMCs. Receptor source: a young man in good health and CMV-seropositive.

V gene TRBV15 combines with J gene TRBJ2-3; 7 nucleotides align to TRBD2. Germline V CDR1 and CDR2: LNHNV, YYDKDF (reference sequence). The CDR3 covers 13 residues. The junction had 2 bases not matched to a gene; V was cut back by 5 bases and J by 3 bases. CDR3: CATSGLVTDTQYF. CDR3 coding DNA: TGTGCCACCAGCGGACTAGTAACAGATACGCAGTATTTT.

V usage is TRBV4-1 and J usage is TRBJ2-7; tentative D call: TRBD2 (5 bases). The CDR3 runs to 15 residues. CDR1 and CDR2 (germline): MGHRA, YSYEKL. Trimming took off 4 bases at V and 4 bases at J, with 17 bases between the two ends. CDR3 sequence reads: CASSPGSVQSYEQYF. In DNA form, the CDR3 reads TGCGCCAGCAGCCCGGGGTCGGTACAGTCTTACGAGCAGTACTTC.

V is TRBV6-5 and J is TRBJ1-3; no definite D call. This CDR3 region has 15 residues. CDR1 is MNHEY, CDR2 SVGAGI, per germline. Trimming left V 4 bases short and J 1 base short, with 11 bases between. The CDR3 DNA sequence: TGTGCCAGCAGTTGTGAGGTAATATCTGGAAACACCATATATTTT. This gives the protein CASSCEVISGNTIYF.

This clone has a single count. V usage is TRBV11-2 and J usage is TRBJ1-2; perhaps TRBD1 as D (5 bases). V was trimmed by 0 bases and J by 4 bases, leaving 12 bases between them. Germline V gene sequence: CDR1 SGHAT, CDR2 FQNNGV. CDR3 length: 15 amino acids. The chain's CDR3 is CASSLDLAGIYGYTF. CDR3 DNA sequence: TGTGCCAGCAGCTTAGACCTGGCAGGGATCTATGGCTACACCTTC.

This rearrangement joins TRBV6-5 to TRBJ2-1; TRBD1 matches 10 bases. The CDR3 totals 16 residues. Germline V gives CDR1 MNHEY, CDR2 SVGAGI. After removal of 4 bases from V and 6 bases from J, the junction contained 9 bases not matched to a gene. The CDR3, as DNA: TGTGCCAGCAGTTTGGACAGGGGGTTATTTGGCAATGAGCAGTTCTTC. This translates into CASSLDRGLFGNEQFF.

This chain links TRBV7-9 with TRBJ2-5, with TRBD2 as a possible D gene (5 bases). V was cut by 3 bases and J by 3 bases, with 11 bases left in between. The length of the CDR3 is 14 residues. Germline CDR1 and CDR2: SEHNR and FQNEAQ (reference sequence). The CDR3 loop is CASSFSRGKETQYF. As DNA, the CDR3 is TGTGCCAGCAGCTTCAGCAGAGGGAAAGAGACCCAGTACTTC.

V is TRBV11-3 and J is TRBJ2-1, with a tentative D call TRBD2 (5 bases). CDR1 is SGHNT and CDR2 is YENEEA in the germline V gene. The V end was cut by 3 bases, the J end by 6 bases, with 15 bases between. The CDR3 totals 15 residues. CDR3 loop: CASSFRSGYPNEQFF. CDR3 bases: TGTGCCAGCAGCTTCCGGAGCGGATACCCCAATGAGCAGTTCTTC.

The rearrangement links TRBV7-2 to TRBJ1-5; D unclear. The germline gives CDR1 SGHTA, CDR2 FQGNSA. CDR3 length: 15 amino acids. The ends were cut back, 5 bases at V and 5 bases at J, with 16 bases in the middle. CDR3 in DNA: TGTGCCAGCAGCCGTACGACACTAGGATATCAGCCCCAGCATTTT. It yields the protein CASSRTTLGYQPQHF.

The chain recombines TRBV6-1 with TRBJ1-2; D gene ambiguous. Germline V gene lookup returns CDR1 MNHNS and CDR2 SASEGT. The CDR3 has 12 residues. Trimming took 2 bases from V and 4 from J, leaving 5 bases between them. The CDR3 coding sequence is TGTGCCAGCAGTGAATTTAGCTATGGCTACACCTTC. Amino acid sequence: CASSEFSYGYTF.

The genes are TRBV5-4 and TRBJ2-2; D is perhaps TRBD1 (7 bases). Between the trimmed V and J ends, which lost 4 bases and 5 bases, there was a span of 18 bases. The CDR3 consists of 16 residues. The germline CDR1 and CDR2 sequences are SGHNT and YYREEE (reference sequence). CDR3: CASSHPDREVTGELFF. In DNA, the CDR3 is TGTGCCAGCAGCCATCCCGACAGGGAGGTAACCGGGGAGCTGTTTTTT.

The V gene is TRBV28, the J gene TRBJ1-2; 10 positions match TRBD1. J was trimmed by 8 bases and V by 3 bases; bases with no gene match: 9. Looked up from germline, CDR1 is MDHEN and CDR2 is SYDVKM. The CDR3 is 15 amino acids. As DNA, the CDR3 is TGTGCCAGCAGTTTCGTGAGACAGGGGGCGAAGGGCTACACCTTC. Protein product: CASSFVRQGAKGYTF.

Only one count was recorded for this clone. The rearrangement uses TRBV7-9 and TRBJ1-1, with D maybe TRBD1 (6 bases). The CDR3 runs to 15 residues. V dropped 1 base and J dropped 6 bases, with 15 bases sitting between them. Germline V gene sequence: CDR1 SEHNR, CDR2 FQNEAQ (reference sequence). In DNA form, the CDR3 reads TGTGCCAGCAGCTTAGTCGGGGGGCTGGCCGCTGAAGCTTTCTTT. Its translation is CASSLVGGLAAEAFF.

The chain carries TRBV5-1 and TRBJ1-4; TRBD1 matches at 7 bases. Trimming at V came to 6 bases and at J to 7 bases, leaving 9 bases not matched to a gene. The CDR3 contains 14 residues. Per germline, CDR1 SGHRS and CDR2 YFSETQ. CDR3 DNA: TGCGCCAGCAAGGCAGGGGGACCTCGTGAAAAACTGTTTTTT. Protein sequence: CASKAGGPREKLFF.

The chain uses TRBV4-1 and TRBJ2-1; 9 positions agree with TRBD1. J gave up 6 bases and V 0 bases, and 6 bases lay outside the gene matches. Germline CDR1 MGHRA, CDR2 YSYEKL. The CDR3 runs to 16 residues. The CDR3 reads CASSQDTDRGFNEQFF. In DNA, the CDR3 is TGCGCCAGCAGCCAAGATACGGACAGGGGTTTCAATGAGCAGTTCTTC.

The V call is TRBV5-5, the J call TRBJ2-2; D ambiguous. This CDR3 is built from 12 residues. V dropped 1 base and J dropped 7 bases, with 5 bases sitting between them. Germline CDR1 SGHKS, CDR2 YYEKEE (reference sequence). The chain's CDR3 is CASSLPVGELFF. The CDR3 nucleotides are TGTGCCAGCAGCTTGCCGGTCGGGGAGCTGTTTTTT.

The J gene is TRBJ2-3, the V gene TRBV7-8, with 9 bases that match TRBD1. The CDR3 runs to 15 residues. CDR1 SGHVS and CDR2 FQNEAQ come from the germline V gene. Germline trimming cut 1 base from V and 6 bases from J; bases unmatched to any gene: 5. In DNA, the CDR3 is TGTGCCAGCAGCTTAGTGGCGACAGGGGGGGATACGCAGTATTTT. It is translated as CASSLVATGGDTQYF.

J is TRBJ2-6 and V is TRBV6-1; D is possibly TRBD1 (5 bases). The germline V and J ends were trimmed by 3 bases and 4 bases, with 7 bases remaining between them. Germline V lookup: CDR1 MNHNS, CDR2 SASEGT. CDR3 length equals 14 residues. CDR3 region: CASSDTGGANVLTF. DNA of the CDR3: TGTGCCAGCAGTGACACAGGAGGGGCCAACGTCCTGACTTTC.

CDR3 bases: TGTGCCAGCAGTGTTCAGGGGGGGAACACTGAAGCTTTCTTT. Its translation is CASSVQGGNTEAFF. The genes are TRBV2 and TRBJ1-1; 7 bases match TRBD1. Trimming cost V 4 bases and J 1 base; bases outside gene matches: 3. The CDR3 runs 14 residues. Germline assignment: CDR1 SNHLY and CDR2 FYNNEI.

This sequence joins TRBV10-3 and TRBJ1-2, with a weak D call TRBD1 (6 bases). Trimming removed 0 bases from V and 5 bases from J, with 7 bases in between. The germline V gene encodes CDR1 ENHRY and CDR2 SYGVKD. The CDR3 runs to 13 residues. The CDR3 region is CAISESGQYGYTF. DNA for the CDR3: TGTGCCATCAGTGAGTCTGGACAGTATGGCTACACCTTC.

The sample holds a few counts of this clone. The chain couples TRBV6-5 to TRBJ2-2; TRBD1 is a possible D gene (6 bases). The CDR3 covers 14 residues. Germline values: CDR1 MNHEY, CDR2 SVGAGI. V was pared by 6 bases and J by 1 base, with 9 bases between. CDR3 residues: CASRPTGNTGELFF. In nucleotides, the CDR3 is TGTGCCAGCAGGCCGACAGGGAACACCGGGGAGCTGTTTTTT.

The chain joins TRBV9 to TRBJ2-1; 7 positions agree with TRBD2. The germline gives CDR1 SGDLS, CDR2 YYNGEE. Trimming cost V 1 base and J 2 bases; bases outside gene matches: 9. The CDR3 totals 17 residues. The CDR3 region is CASSVNPGLSTYNEQFF. The DNA for the CDR3 is TGTGCCAGCAGCGTAAACCCGGGACTATCTACCTACAATGAGCAGTTCTTC.

The CDR3 DNA is TGCAGCGTTGAAAGGGACAGGGGGCAGTTCTTC. It encodes CSVERDRGQFF. The chain joins TRBV29-1 to TRBJ2-1, with 10 nucleotides matching TRBD1. Germline V gene data show CDR1 as SQVTM and CDR2 as ANQGSEA. Unmatched junction bases numbered 1, after V lost 2 bases and J lost 12 bases. The CDR3 covers 11 residues.

The chain is built from TRBV4-2 and TRBJ1-1; 10 positions match TRBD1. V trimming: 1 base; J trimming: 3 bases; junction bases outside the gene matches: 8. CDR3 length: 17 amino acids. Germline V gene sequence: CDR1 LGHNA, CDR2 YNFKEQ. Here the CDR3 DNA reads TGTGCCAGCAGCCAAGCCCACGGGACAGGGGTGGACACTGAAGCTTTCTTT. It encodes CASSQAHGTGVDTEAFF.

The CDR3 DNA follows: TGCGCCAGCAGTCAAGCGGGTTGGGTCTGCAAAAACGAGCAGTACTTC. Protein product: CASSQAGWVCKNEQYF. V is TRBV23-1 and J is TRBJ2-7, with TRBD2 as a possible D gene (5 bases). TRBV23-1 carries the ORF label, with uncertain function. The CDR3 sequence is 16 residues long. Between the trimmed V and J ends, which lost 2 bases and 5 bases, there was a span of 19 bases.

This rearrangement joins TRBV6-1 to TRBJ1-2, with TRBD1 as a possible D gene (6 bases). The CDR3 sequence is 16 residues long. Trimming shortened V by 4 bases and J by 4 bases, and 19 bases separated the two germline ends. Germline loops: CDR1 MNHNS, CDR2 SASEGT. In DNA form, the CDR3 reads TGTGCCAGCAGTGGGACAGAGGTTGGGACCTCCTATGGCTACACCTTC. It encodes CASSGTEVGTSYGYTF.

This clone was recorded only once. The chain uses TRBV5-1 and TRBJ2-1, with no clear D. V was shortened by 4 bases and J by 8 bases, with 7 bases between the two germline ends. This CDR3 region has 11 residues. Germline CDR1 and CDR2: SGHRS and YFSETQ. CDR3 in amino acids: CASSALHEQFF. CDR3 sequence (DNA): TGCGCCAGCAGCGCGCTCCATGAGCAGTTCTTC.

This chain links TRBV15 with TRBJ2-1; 12 bases line up with TRBD2. The CDR3 consists of 17 residues. The V and J ends lost 0 bases and 7 bases, in that order; junction bases with no gene match: 7. CDR1 and CDR2 (germline): LNHNV, YYDKDF (reference sequence). In DNA, the CDR3 is TGTGCCACCAGCAGAGATCCGAGGACTAGCGGGAAGAATGAGCAGTTCTTC. This translates into CATSRDPRTSGKNEQFF.

The chain combines TRBV5-1 with TRBJ2-7, with TRBD1 identical over 10 bases. Germline values: CDR1 SGHRS, CDR2 YFSETQ. After removal of 2 bases from V and 4 bases from J, the junction contained 9 bases not matched to a gene. The CDR3 loop spans 16 amino acids. Written as DNA, the CDR3 is TGCGCCAGCAGCTTCAGTGCCCGGGACAGGGGTTACGAGCAGTACTTC. It translates to CASSFSARDRGYEQYF.

The chain employs TRBV19 and TRBJ1-5; no reliable D call. The germline V gene has CDR1 LNHDA and CDR2 SQIVND (reference sequence). The CDR3 runs 15 residues. V was shortened by 2 bases and J by 4 bases, with 12 bases between the two germline ends. The CDR3 nucleotides read TGTGCCAGTAGTATAAGTGAGGTGGCGAATCAGCCCCAGCATTTT. Amino acids: CASSISEVANQPQHF.

This chain links TRBV2 with TRBJ2-7; 8 nucleotides agree with TRBD1. V shed 7 bases and J 4 bases; nucleotides not matched to a gene: 6. Germline loops: CDR1 SNHLY, CDR2 FYNNEI. There are 13 residues in the CDR3. The CDR3 protein is CASIGQGLYEQYF. For the CDR3, the DNA is TGTGCCAGCATAGGACAGGGTTTGTACGAGCAGTACTTC.